The T cell receptor beta chain described here comes from a study of T-cell memory formation after mild COVID-19. With regard to this clonotype: Its specificity is unknown.

TCRdb redid the calling of the 5' RACE reads with MiXCR, one entry per CDR3 protein. This table has hundreds of thousands of distinct CDR3 sequences, roughly 15% appearing once. Regarding the study as a whole: Detection of some responders pre-infection suggested pre-existing cross-reactive memory T cells participated. CD4+ contracting clones lay mainly in CM and EM, CD8+ ones in EMRA. Whereas later expanders leaned CD4+, clones contracting day 15 to 85 showed a balanced CD4/CD8 makeup.

This CDR3 is built from 17 residues. Trimming shortened V by 2 bases and J by 3 bases, and 21 bases separated the two germline ends. Germline CDR1 reads SGHDT; CDR2 reads YYEEEE. V and J are TRBV5-6 and TRBJ2-7; D remains unclear. The sequence came from a man younger than 35 who had mild COVID-19 (a few samples of this study predate the infection). Cell type and time point are not known. Sequenced input: PBMCs or a T cell subset sorted from them (not recorded which). DNA for the CDR3: TGTGCCAGCAGCTTTTTTACGTTGACACCGATGGGCTACGAGCAGTACGTC. It specifies CASSFFTLTPMGYEQYV.